The 20 T cell receptor beta chains below all came from one sample that was sequenced in a study of cutaneous CD30+ T cell lymphoproliferative disorder and hepatitis E. The table came from immunoSEQ multiplex PCR; TCRdb's copy has only in-frame clones and leaves some out. The sample carries about 1,100 clones, just over 85% recorded once. The specimen was skin tissue. These receptors came from a human donor with a cutaneous T cell lymphoproliferative disorder associated with hepatitis E virus.

The CDR3 sequence: CASSLTDRTETQYF. The CDR3 DNA is TGCGCCAGCAGCTTGACGGACAGAACAGAGACCCAGTACTTC. This chain joins TRBV5-1 and TRBJ2-5, with D maybe TRBD1 (6 bases). CDR3 length equals 14 residues. Germline CDR1 reads SGHRS; CDR2 reads YFSETQ. The V end was cut by 1 base, the J end by 4 bases, with 11 bases between.

This sequence joins TRBV9 and TRBJ2-5; TRBD2 is a possible D gene (6 bases). Germline V gives CDR1 SGDLS, CDR2 YYNGEE. The V end lost 0 bases, the J end lost 5 bases, and 11 bases lay between the germline ends. This CDR3 is built from 14 residues. Here the CDR3 reads CASSVAQEGETQYF. CDR3 nucleotide sequence: TGTGCCAGCAGCGTAGCTCAGGAGGGGGAGACCCAGTACTTC. Supplemented by reference TRBV9 and TRBJ2-5, the full variable domain reads DSGVTQTPKHLITATGQRVTLRCSPRSGDLSVYWYQQSLDQGLQFLIQYYNGEERAKGNILERFSAQQFPDLHSELNLSSLELGDSALYFCASSVAQEGETQYFGPGTRLLVL.

The V call is TRBV7-9, the J call TRBJ2-3; unclear D gene. Between the trimmed V and J ends, which lost 2 bases and 0 bases, there was a span of 6 bases. The germline CDR1 and CDR2 sequences are SEHNR and FQNEAQ (reference sequence). CDR3 size: 14 residues. CDR3 coding DNA: TGTGCCAGCAGCTTAATCCGGAGCACAGATACGCAGTATTTT. This encodes CASSLIRSTDTQYF.

This chain's CDR3 is CASSAGTSGRNIQYF. The CDR3 DNA reads as TGCGCCAGCAGCGCCGGGACTAGCGGGAGAAACATTCAGTACTTC. The rearrangement links TRBV4-3 to TRBJ2-4; 14 bases line up with TRBD2. The germline V gene encodes CDR1 LGHNA and CDR2 YSLEER. This CDR3 region has 15 residues. The J segment lost 6 bases and the V segment lost 5 bases, leaving 3 bases of the junction unmatched.

This chain uses TRBV5-4 with TRBJ1-2, with 8 bases matching TRBD1. The CDR3 spans 13 residues. V was pared by 4 bases and J by 6 bases, with 5 bases of the junction left unmatched. CDR1 is SGHNT, CDR2 YYREEE, per germline (reference sequence). CDR3 DNA sequence: TGTGCCAGCAGCCTCAAGGGACAGGATGGCTACACCTTC. This sequence encodes CASSLKGQDGYTF.

The CDR3 region has the DNA TGTGCCAGCAGCCTGCTGGTCACCGGGGAGCTGTTTTTT. Protein product: CASSLLVTGELFF. The chain recombines TRBV7-2 with TRBJ2-2; D remains unclear. Germline values: CDR1 SGHTA, CDR2 FQGNSA. Between the trimmed V and J ends, which lost 5 bases and 4 bases, there was a span of 8 bases. The CDR3 length is 13 residues.

The chain combines TRBV2 with TRBJ2-2; TRBD1 might be the D (6 bases). The V gene's germline CDR1 is SNHLY and CDR2 FYNNEI. V lost 7 bases and J 6 bases, leaving 21 bases between the germline ends. This CDR3 contains 16 residues. CDR3 nucleotide sequence: TGTGCCAGCACCCCCGCCGGTCCAGGGGACCCCGGGGAGCTGTTTTTT. Translated: CASTPAGPGDPGELFF.

The genes are TRBV19 and TRBJ1-3; D may be TRBD1 (5 bases). CDR3 length equals 17 residues. V was cut by 3 bases and J by 0 bases, with 15 bases left in between. Germline V lookup: CDR1 LNHDA, CDR2 SQIVND (reference sequence). The CDR3 spells CASSMVGQTISGNTIYF. CDR3 DNA sequence: TGTGCCAGTAGTATGGTGGGGCAGACGATCTCTGGAAACACCATATATTTT.

The chain combines TRBV5-1 with TRBJ1-2; 8 bases map to TRBD1. This CDR3 comprises 14 residues. V shed 0 bases, J shed 6 bases, and the junction held 4 bases outside the gene matches. Per the germline V gene, CDR1 is SGHRS and CDR2 is YFSETQ. The CDR3 nucleotides read TGCGCCAGCAGCTTGGGACAGGGGCTGGATGGCTACACCTTC. Amino acid sequence: CASSLGQGLDGYTF.

As for this clone: Within the sample, other DNA sequences also encode this same CDR3. This sequence joins TRBV28 and TRBJ1-1; tentative D call: TRBD1 (6 bases). Between the trimmed V and J ends, which lost 6 bases and 5 bases, there was a span of 19 bases. The length of the CDR3 is 15 residues. The V gene's germline CDR1 is MDHEN and CDR2 SYDVKM. In DNA form, the CDR3 reads TGTGCCAGCAGCACGGGGGCGGCCAGGGAAACTGAAGCTTTCTTT. Amino acids: CASSTGAARETEAFF.

This clone was observed a single time. This chain joins TRBV27 and TRBJ2-5, with D uncertain. The CDR3 runs 14 residues. Germline V lookup: CDR1 MNHEY, CDR2 SMNVEV (reference sequence). V was pared by 1 base and J by 1 base, with 7 bases between. CDR3 region: CASSLFASQETQYF. In DNA form, the CDR3 reads TGTGCCAGCAGTTTATTTGCGTCCCAAGAGACCCAGTACTTC.

V is TRBV7-9 and J is TRBJ2-1; TRBD2 agrees at 8 bases. The junction had 3 bases not matched to a gene; V was cut back by 3 bases and J by 2 bases. The germline V gene has CDR1 SEHNR and CDR2 FQNEAQ (reference sequence). The CDR3 sequence is 15 residues long. The CDR3 loop reads CASSLEAGAYNEQFF. CDR3 bases: TGTGCCAGCAGCTTGGAAGCGGGAGCCTACAATGAGCAGTTCTTC.

The chain combines TRBV6-5 with TRBJ1-1; a weak D match, TRBD1 (5 bases). CDR1 is MNHEY, CDR2 SVGAGI, per germline. V lost 8 bases and J lost 7, with 11 bases in between. The CDR3 spans 11 residues. The CDR3, as DNA: TGTGCCAGCCTGGGGGTCGGTGAAGCTTTCTTT. Amino acids: CASLGVGEAFF.

The V and J genes are TRBV27 and TRBJ1-1; D is unresolved. The germline CDR1 and CDR2 sequences are MNHEY and SMNVEV (reference sequence). The CDR3 is 14 amino acids. Deletions cut 0 bases from V and 4 bases from J, with 9 bases between. CDR3 loop: CASSLSRAATEAFF. CDR3 sequence (DNA): TGTGCCAGCAGTTTATCGAGGGCGGCCACTGAAGCTTTCTTT.

V usage is TRBV7-9 and J usage is TRBJ1-1; TRBD1 agrees at 8 bases. The CDR3 covers 14 residues. Germline V lookup: CDR1 SEHNR, CDR2 FQNEAQ (reference sequence). V was pared by 3 bases and J by 1 base, with 1 base of the junction left unmatched. CDR3 DNA: TGTGCCAGCAGCTTTGGACAGGGGAACACTGAAGCTTTCTTT. Its protein product is CASSFGQGNTEAFF.

The chain is built from TRBV11-2 and TRBJ2-5, with 9 bases matching TRBD1. Unmatched junction bases numbered 5, after V lost 5 bases and J lost 4 bases. CDR3 length: 14 amino acids. The germline V gene has CDR1 SGHAT and CDR2 FQNNGV. CDR3: CASSRGDRVETQYF. For the CDR3, the DNA is TGTGCCAGCAGCCGTGGGGACAGGGTAGAGACCCAGTACTTC.

CDR3 protein: CASSTPRLAGGTDTQYF. For the CDR3, the DNA is TGTGCCAGCAGCACACCCCGACTAGCGGGGGGCACAGATACGCAGTATTTT. The V gene is TRBV7-9, the J gene TRBJ2-3; 12 nucleotides line up with TRBD2. Unmatched junction bases numbered 7, after V lost 5 bases and J lost 1 base. Germline values: CDR1 SEHNR, CDR2 FQNEAQ (reference sequence). This CDR3 spans 17 amino acids.

The chain links TRBV30 to TRBJ1-6; 8 positions match TRBD1. The CDR3 has 16 amino acids. Germline lookup yields CDR1 GTSNPN and CDR2 SVGIG (reference sequence). With V trimmed by 5 bases and J by 0 bases, 6 bases remained unmatched. CDR3: CAWCGQGSSYNSPLHF. The DNA of the CDR3 is TGTGCCTGGTGCGGACAGGGCAGCTCCTATAATTCACCCCTCCACTTT.

Only a few counts were recorded for this clone. The genes are TRBV5-4 and TRBJ1-1; 7 nucleotides align to TRBD1. Trimming removed 5 bases from V and 2 bases from J; junction bases left unmatched: 12. Germline CDR1 SGHNT, CDR2 YYREEE (reference sequence). The CDR3 is 16 amino acids. CDR3 nucleotides: TGTGCCAGCAGGGAGGGAGGGGGCTCGGATAACACTGAAGCTTTCTTT. This sequence encodes CASREGGGSDNTEAFF. Looking up the rest from reference TRBV5-4 and TRBJ1-1 gives the full variable domain: ETGVTQSPTHLIKTRGQQVTLRCSSQSGHNTVSWYQQALGQGPQFIFQYYREEENGRGNFPPRFSGLQFPNYSSELNVNALELDDSALYLCASREGGGSDNTEAFFGQGTRLTVV.

The chain joins TRBV4-1 to TRBJ2-1, with unresolved D. The germline CDR1 and CDR2 sequences are MGHRA and YSYEKL. The CDR3 extends over 12 amino acids. V lost 1 base, J lost 6 bases, and 4 bases lay in between. The CDR3 protein is CASSQGLNEQFF. The CDR3 DNA follows: TGCGCCAGCAGCCAAGGACTCAATGAGCAGTTCTTC.